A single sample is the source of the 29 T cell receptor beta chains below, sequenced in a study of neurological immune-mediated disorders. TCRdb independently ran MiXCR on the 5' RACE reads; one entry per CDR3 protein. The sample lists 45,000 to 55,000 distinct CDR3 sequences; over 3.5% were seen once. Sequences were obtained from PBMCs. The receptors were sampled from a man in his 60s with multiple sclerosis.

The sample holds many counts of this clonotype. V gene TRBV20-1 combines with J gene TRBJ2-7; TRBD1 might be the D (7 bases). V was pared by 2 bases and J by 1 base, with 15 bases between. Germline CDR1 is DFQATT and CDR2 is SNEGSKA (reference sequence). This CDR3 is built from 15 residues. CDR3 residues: CSARPPTGRSYEQYF. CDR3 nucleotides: TGCAGTGCTAGACCACCGACAGGGAGGTCCTACGAGCAGTACTTC.

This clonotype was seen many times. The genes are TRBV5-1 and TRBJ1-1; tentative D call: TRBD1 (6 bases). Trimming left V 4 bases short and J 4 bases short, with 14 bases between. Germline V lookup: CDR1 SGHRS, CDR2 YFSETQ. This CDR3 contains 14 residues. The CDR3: CASSRTTGSTEAFF. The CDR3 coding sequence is TGCGCCAGCAGCCGGACCACAGGGAGCACTGAAGCTTTCTTT.

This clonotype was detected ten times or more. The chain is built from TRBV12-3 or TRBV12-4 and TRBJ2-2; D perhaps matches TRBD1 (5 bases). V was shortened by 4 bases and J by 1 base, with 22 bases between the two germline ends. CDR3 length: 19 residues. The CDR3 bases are TGTGCCAGCAGTTCCATTACCCTCGGCCAGGGCGGGAACACCGGGGAGCTGTTTTTT. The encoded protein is CASSSITLGQGGNTGELFF.

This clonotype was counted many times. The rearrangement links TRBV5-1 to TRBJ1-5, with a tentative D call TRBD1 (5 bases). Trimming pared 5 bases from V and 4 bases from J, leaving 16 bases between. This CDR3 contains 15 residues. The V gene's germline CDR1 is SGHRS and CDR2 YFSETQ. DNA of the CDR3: TGCGCCAGCAGGCTTGGGGGATCGTCAAATCAGCCCCAGCATTTT. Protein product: CASRLGGSSNQPQHF.

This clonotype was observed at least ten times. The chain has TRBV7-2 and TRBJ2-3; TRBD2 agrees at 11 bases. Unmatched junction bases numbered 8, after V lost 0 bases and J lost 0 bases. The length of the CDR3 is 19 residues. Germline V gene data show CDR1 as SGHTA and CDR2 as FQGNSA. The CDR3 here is CASSLARTSGYSSTDTQYF. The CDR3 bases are TGTGCCAGCAGCTTAGCGAGGACTAGCGGGTACTCTAGCACAGATACGCAGTATTTT.

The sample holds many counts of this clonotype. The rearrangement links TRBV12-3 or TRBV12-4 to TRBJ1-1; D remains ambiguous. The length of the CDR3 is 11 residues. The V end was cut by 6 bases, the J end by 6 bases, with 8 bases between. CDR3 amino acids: CASRYSAEAFF. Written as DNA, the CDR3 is TGTGCCAGCAGGTACAGTGCTGAAGCTTTCTTT.

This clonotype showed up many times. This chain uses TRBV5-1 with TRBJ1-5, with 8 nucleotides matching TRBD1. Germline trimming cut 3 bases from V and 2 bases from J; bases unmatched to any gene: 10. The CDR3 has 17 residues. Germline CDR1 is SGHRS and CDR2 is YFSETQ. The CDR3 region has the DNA TGCGCCAGCAGCTCGCCTGACTCAGGGGGCTGCAATCAGCCCCAGCATTTT. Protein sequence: CASSSPDSGGCNQPQHF. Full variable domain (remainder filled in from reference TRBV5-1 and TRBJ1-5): KAGVTQTPRYLIKTRGQQVTLSCSPISGHRSVSWYQQTPGQGLQFLFEYFSETQRNKGNFPGRFSGRQFSNSRSEMNVSTLELGDSALYLCASSSPDSGGCNQPQHFGDGTRLSIL.

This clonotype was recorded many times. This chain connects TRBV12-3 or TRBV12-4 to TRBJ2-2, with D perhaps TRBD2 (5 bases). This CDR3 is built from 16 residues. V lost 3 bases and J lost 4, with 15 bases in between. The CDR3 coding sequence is TGTGCCAGCAGTTTGACCTCCAAGGCGGGCACCGGGGAGCTGTTTTTT. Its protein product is CASSLTSKAGTGELFF.

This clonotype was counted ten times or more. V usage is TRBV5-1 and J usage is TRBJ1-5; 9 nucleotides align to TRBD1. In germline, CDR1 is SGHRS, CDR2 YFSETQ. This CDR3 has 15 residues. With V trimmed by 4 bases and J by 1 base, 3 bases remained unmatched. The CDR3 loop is CASSLTGGSNQPQHF. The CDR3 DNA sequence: TGCGCCAGCAGCCTTACAGGGGGCAGCAATCAGCCCCAGCATTTT.

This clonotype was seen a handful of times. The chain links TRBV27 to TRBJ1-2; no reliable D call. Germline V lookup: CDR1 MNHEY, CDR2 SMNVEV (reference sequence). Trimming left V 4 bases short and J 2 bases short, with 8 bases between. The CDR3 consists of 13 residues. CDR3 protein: CASSYSDNYGYTF. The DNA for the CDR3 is TGTGCCAGCAGTTATTCAGACAACTATGGCTACACCTTC.

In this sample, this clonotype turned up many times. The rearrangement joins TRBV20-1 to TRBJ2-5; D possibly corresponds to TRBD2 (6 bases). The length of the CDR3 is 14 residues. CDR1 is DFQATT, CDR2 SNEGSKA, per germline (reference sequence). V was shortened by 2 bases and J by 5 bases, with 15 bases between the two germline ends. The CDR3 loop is CSARHWRVWETQYF. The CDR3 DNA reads TGCAGTGCTAGACACTGGAGGGTTTGGGAGACCCAGTACTTC.

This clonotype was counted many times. CDR3 sequence (DNA): TGTGCCAGCAGTTACTCGATTTCCAGCGGGCAAGAGACCCAGTACTTC. It is translated as CASSYSISSGQETQYF. The gene calls are TRBV6-5 and TRBJ2-5; tentative D call: TRBD2 (6 bases). Trimming cost V 0 bases and J 2 bases, with 13 bases left between them. Germline lookup yields CDR1 MNHEY and CDR2 SVGAGI. This CDR3 has 16 residues.

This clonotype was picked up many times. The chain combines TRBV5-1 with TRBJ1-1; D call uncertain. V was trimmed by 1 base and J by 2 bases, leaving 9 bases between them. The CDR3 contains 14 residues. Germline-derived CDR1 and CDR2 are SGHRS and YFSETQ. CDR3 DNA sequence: TGCGCCAGCAGCTTGCTGGGGTATAACACTGAAGCTTTCTTT. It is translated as CASSLLGYNTEAFF. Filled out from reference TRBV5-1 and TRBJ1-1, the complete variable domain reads KAGVTQTPRYLIKTRGQQVTLSCSPISGHRSVSWYQQTPGQGLQFLFEYFSETQRNKGNFPGRFSGRQFSNSRSEMNVSTLELGDSALYLCASSLLGYNTEAFFGQGTRLTVV.

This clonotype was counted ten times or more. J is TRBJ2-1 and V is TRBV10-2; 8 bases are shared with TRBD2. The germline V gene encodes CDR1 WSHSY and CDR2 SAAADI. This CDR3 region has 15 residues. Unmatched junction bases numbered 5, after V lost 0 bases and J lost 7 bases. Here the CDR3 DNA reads TGCGCCAGCAGTGAGTCAGGACTAGCCCTGAATGAGCAGTTCTTC. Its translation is CASSESGLALNEQFF.

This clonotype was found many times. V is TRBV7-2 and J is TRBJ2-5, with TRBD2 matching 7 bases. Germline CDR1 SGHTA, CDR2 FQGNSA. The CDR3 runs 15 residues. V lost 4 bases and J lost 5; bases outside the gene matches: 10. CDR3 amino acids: CASSSLGGSIETQYF. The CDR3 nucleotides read TGTGCCAGCAGCTCCTTGGGCGGGAGCATTGAGACCCAGTACTTC.

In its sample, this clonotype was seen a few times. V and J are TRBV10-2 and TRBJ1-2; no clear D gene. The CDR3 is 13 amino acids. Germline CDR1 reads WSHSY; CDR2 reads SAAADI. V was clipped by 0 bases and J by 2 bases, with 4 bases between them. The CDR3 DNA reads TGCGCCAGCAGTGAGTCTAACAACTATGGCTACACCTTC. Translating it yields CASSESNNYGYTF.

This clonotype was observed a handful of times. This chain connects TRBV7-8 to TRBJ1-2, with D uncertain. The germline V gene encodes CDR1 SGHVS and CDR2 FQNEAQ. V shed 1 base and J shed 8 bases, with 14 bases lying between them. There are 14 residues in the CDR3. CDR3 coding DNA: TGTGCCAGCAGCTTAGACCCAGGATCTGTCGGCTACACCTTC. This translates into CASSLDPGSVGYTF. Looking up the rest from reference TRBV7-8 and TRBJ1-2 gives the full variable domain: GAGVSQSPRYKVAKRGQDVALRCDPISGHVSLFWYQQALGQGPEFLTYFQNEAQLDKSGLPSDRFFAERPEGSVSTLKIQRTQQEDSAVYLCASSLDPGSVGYTFGSGTRLTVV.

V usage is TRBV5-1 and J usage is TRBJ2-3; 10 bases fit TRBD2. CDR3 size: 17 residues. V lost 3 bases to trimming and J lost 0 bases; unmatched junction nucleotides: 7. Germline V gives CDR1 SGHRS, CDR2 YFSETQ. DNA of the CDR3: TGCGCCAGCAGCTCGGCCCTAGCGGGGGTTAGCACAGATACGCAGTATTTT. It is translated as CASSSALAGVSTDTQYF.

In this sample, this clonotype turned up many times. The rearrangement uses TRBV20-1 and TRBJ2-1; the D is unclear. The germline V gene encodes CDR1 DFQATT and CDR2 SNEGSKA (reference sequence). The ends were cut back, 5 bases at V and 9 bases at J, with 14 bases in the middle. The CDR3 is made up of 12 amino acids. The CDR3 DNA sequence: TGCAGTGCTGGACGTAGGGTTACTGAGCAGTTCTTC. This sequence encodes CSAGRRVTEQFF.

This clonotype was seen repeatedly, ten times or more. The CDR3 loop reads CSASPRASSRGGTEAFF. Here the CDR3 DNA reads TGCAGTGCTAGCCCAAGAGCGTCAAGCAGGGGGGGAACTGAAGCTTTCTTT. The chain has TRBV20-1 and TRBJ1-1, with TRBD1 matching over 7 bases. Germline assignment: CDR1 DFQATT and CDR2 SNEGSKA (reference sequence). V gave up 3 bases and J gave up 5 bases; unmatched junction bases: 18. This CDR3 spans 17 amino acids.

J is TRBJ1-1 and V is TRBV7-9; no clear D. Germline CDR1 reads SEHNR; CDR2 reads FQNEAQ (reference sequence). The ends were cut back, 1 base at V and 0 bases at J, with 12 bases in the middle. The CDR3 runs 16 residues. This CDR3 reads CASSLGPAGMNTEAFF. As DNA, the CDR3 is TGTGCCAGCAGCTTAGGCCCTGCGGGTATGAACACTGAAGCTTTCTTT.

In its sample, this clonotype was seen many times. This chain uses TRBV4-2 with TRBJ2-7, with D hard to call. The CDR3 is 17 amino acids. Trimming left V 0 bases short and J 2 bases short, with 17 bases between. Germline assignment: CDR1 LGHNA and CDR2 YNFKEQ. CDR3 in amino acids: CASSQESGRTVPYEQYF. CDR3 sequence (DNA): TGTGCCAGCAGCCAAGAATCGGGCCGGACGGTACCCTACGAGCAGTACTTC.

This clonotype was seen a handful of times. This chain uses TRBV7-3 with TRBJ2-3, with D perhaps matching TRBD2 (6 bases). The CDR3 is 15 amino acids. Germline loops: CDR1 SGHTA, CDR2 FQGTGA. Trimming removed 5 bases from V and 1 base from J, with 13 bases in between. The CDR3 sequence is CASSRRGGGTDTQYF. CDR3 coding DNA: TGTGCCAGCAGCCGGAGGGGAGGTGGCACAGATACGCAGTATTTT. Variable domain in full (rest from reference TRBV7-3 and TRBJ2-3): GAGVSQTPSNKVTEKGKYVELRCDPISGHTALYWYRQSLGQGPEFLIYFQGTGAADDSGLPNDRFFAVRPEGSVSTLKIQRTERGDSAVYLCASSRRGGGTDTQYFGPGTRLTVL.

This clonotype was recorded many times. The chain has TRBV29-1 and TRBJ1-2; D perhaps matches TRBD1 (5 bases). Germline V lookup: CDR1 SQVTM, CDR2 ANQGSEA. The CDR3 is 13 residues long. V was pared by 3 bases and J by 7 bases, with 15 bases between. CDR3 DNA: TGCAGCGTTGACGGGACTTGGGGGGGTGGCTACACCTTC. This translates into CSVDGTWGGGYTF.

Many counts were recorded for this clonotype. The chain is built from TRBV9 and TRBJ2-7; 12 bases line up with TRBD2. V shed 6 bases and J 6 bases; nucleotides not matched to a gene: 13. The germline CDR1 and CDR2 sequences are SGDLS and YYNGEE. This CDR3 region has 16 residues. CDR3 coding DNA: TGTGCCAGCACAAGGACTAGCGGGATGCCCGGGGGCGAGCAGTACTTC. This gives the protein CASTRTSGMPGGEQYF.

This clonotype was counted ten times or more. Here the CDR3 DNA reads TGCGCCAGCAGCATAGGACAGGGGGCCGGCGAGCAGTACTTC. Translated, it gives CASSIGQGAGEQYF. The chain has TRBV5-1 and TRBJ2-7, with TRBD1 matching 11 bases. J lost 6 bases, V lost 4 bases, and 6 bases had no gene match. In germline, CDR1 is SGHRS, CDR2 YFSETQ. The CDR3 extends over 14 amino acids.

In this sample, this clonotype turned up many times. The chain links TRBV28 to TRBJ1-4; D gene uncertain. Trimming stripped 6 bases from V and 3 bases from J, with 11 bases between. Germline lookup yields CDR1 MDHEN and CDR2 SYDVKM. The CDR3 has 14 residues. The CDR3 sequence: CASRKGIANEKLFF. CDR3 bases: TGTGCCAGCAGAAAGGGTATAGCTAATGAAAAACTGTTTTTT.

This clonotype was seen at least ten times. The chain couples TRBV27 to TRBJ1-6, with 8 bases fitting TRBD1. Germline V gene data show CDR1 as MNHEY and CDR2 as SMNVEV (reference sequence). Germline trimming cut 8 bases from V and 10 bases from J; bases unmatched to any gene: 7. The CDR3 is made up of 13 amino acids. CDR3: CASGNRGLSPLHF. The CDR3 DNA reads TGTGCCAGCGGGAACAGGGGGTTATCACCCCTCCACTTT.

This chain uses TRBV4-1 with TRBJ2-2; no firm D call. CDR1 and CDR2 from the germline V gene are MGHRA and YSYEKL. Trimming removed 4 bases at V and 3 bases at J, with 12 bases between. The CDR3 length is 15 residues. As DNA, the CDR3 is TGCGCCAGCAGCCTTCTAGTTGGGGACACCGGGGAGCTGTTTTTT. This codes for CASSLLVGDTGELFF.